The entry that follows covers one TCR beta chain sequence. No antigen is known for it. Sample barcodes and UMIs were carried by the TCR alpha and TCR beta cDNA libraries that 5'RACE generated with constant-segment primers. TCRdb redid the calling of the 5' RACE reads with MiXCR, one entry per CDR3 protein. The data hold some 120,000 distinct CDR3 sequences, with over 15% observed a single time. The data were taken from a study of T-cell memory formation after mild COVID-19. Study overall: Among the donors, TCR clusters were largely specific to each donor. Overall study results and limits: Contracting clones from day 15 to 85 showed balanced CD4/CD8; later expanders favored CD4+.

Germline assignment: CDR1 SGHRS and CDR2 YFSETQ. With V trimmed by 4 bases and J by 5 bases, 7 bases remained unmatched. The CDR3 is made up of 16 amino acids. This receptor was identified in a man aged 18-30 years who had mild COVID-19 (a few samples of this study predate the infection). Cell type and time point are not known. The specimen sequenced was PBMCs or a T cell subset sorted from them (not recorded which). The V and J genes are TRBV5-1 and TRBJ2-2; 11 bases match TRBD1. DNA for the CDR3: TGCGCCAGCAGCCCCGGGACAGGGGGTTGGACCGGGGAGCTGTTTTTT. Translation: CASSPGTGGWTGELFF.